This T cell receptor beta chain was sequenced for a study of technical replicates of blood from four donors. Here immunoSEQ multiplex PCR was the method, and the copy in TCRdb shows in-frame clones only, minus some. The table records about 70,000 clones, around 95% of them present only once. The CDR3 totals 15 residues. CDR1 and CDR2 from the germline V gene are MNHNS and SASEGT. V was pared by 10 bases and J by 1 base, with 19 bases between. J is TRBJ2-5 and V is TRBV6-1; possibly TRBD1 for D (5 bases). Sequenced material: T cells isolated from PBMCs. The receptor comes from a human donor in good health. CDR3 loop: CATSLFQGLQETQYF. CDR3 in DNA: TGTGCCACCTCCTTGTTTCAGGGCCTCCAAGAGACCCAGTACTTC.